One and the same sample provided the 8 T cell receptor beta chains below, sequenced in a study of blood T cell repertoires in COVID-19. TCRdb's table, derived via immunoSEQ multiplex PCR, lists solely in-frame clones and lacks some. This sample has tens of thousands of clones, with approximately 84% found just once. The sequencing sample was made of peripheral blood. These receptors were taken from a man in his 70s with active or convalescent COVID-19.

The DNA of the CDR3 is TGTGCCAGCAGTTACACGGGACAGGGCAGCACTGAAGCTTTCTTT. Protein: CASSYTGQGSTEAFF. V and J are TRBV6-2 or TRBV6-3 and TRBJ1-1; 9 positions agree with TRBD1. This CDR3 contains 15 residues. Per the germline V gene, CDR1 is MNHEY and CDR2 is SVGEGT. Trimming removed 2 bases from V and 4 bases from J; junction bases left unmatched: 5.

V gene TRBV4-1 combines with J gene TRBJ1-5; D unclear. Trimming took off 1 base at V and 0 bases at J, with 13 bases between the two ends. CDR1 and CDR2 (germline): MGHRA, YSYEKL. The CDR3 runs to 17 residues. Here the CDR3 reads CASSQGAGMSSNQPQHF. Written as DNA, the CDR3 is TGCGCCAGCAGCCAAGGCGCGGGGATGAGTAGCAATCAGCCCCAGCATTTT.

The chain joins TRBV30 to TRBJ1-2; 12 positions match TRBD1. Germline trimming cut 3 bases from V and 13 bases from J; bases unmatched to any gene: 9. The CDR3 sequence is 13 residues long. Looked up from germline, CDR1 is GTSNPN and CDR2 is SVGIG (reference sequence). The CDR3 nucleotides are TGTGCCTGGAGGGAGATGGGACAGGGGGCTTCCACCTTC. Amino acid sequence: CAWREMGQGASTF. Combining the CDR3 with reference TRBV30 and TRBJ1-2 gives the whole variable domain SQTIHQWPATLVQPVGSPLSLECTVEGTSNPNLYWYRQAAGRGLQLLFYSVGIGQISSEVPQNLSASRPQDRQFILSSKKLLLSDSGFYLCAWREMGQGASTFGSGTRLTVV.

The chain couples TRBV19 to TRBJ2-1, with 10 bases matching TRBD2. The CDR3 covers 16 residues. Germline trimming cut 6 bases from V and 5 bases from J; bases unmatched to any gene: 10. CDR1 and CDR2 (germline): LNHDA, SQIVND (reference sequence). The CDR3 loop is CASSDYLAGEDNEQFF. The CDR3 DNA reads as TGTGCCAGTAGCGACTATCTAGCGGGAGAAGACAATGAGCAGTTCTTC.

The chain couples TRBV7-9 to TRBJ1-2, with a possible D match to TRBD1 (5 bases). The CDR3 extends over 14 amino acids. Germline V gene data show CDR1 as SEHNR and CDR2 as FQNEAQ (reference sequence). V was pared by 6 bases and J by 1 base, with 12 bases between. The CDR3 sequence is CASRLQGVNYGYTF. CDR3 nucleotide sequence: TGTGCCAGCAGGTTACAAGGGGTTAACTATGGCTACACCTTC.

This clone was picked up a small number of times. V and J are TRBV5-1 and TRBJ1-5; TRBD1 matches 10 bases. The V segment lost 4 bases and the J segment 0 bases; nucleotides outside the gene matches: 4. CDR3 length: 16 residues. CDR1 and CDR2 from the germline V gene are SGHRS and YFSETQ. CDR3 bases: TGCGCCAGCAGCCTCGGGACAGGGGCTAGCAATCAGCCCCAGCATTTT. Its protein product is CASSLGTGASNQPQHF.

The V and J genes are TRBV5-1 and TRBJ2-2; 9 bases match TRBD2. Trimming removed 4 bases from V and 1 base from J; junction bases left unmatched: 5. The germline gives CDR1 SGHRS, CDR2 YFSETQ. The CDR3 sequence is 16 residues long. The CDR3 spells CASSPQAGGNTGELFF. Here the CDR3 DNA reads TGCGCCAGCAGCCCCCAAGCGGGAGGGAACACCGGGGAGCTGTTTTTT.

This clone was observed a single time. V is TRBV21-1 and J is TRBJ1-3. TRBV21-1 is labeled a pseudogene. This CDR3 has 17 residues. CDR3 protein: CASTRAKGLQVGVTIYF. DNA of the CDR3: TGTGCCAGCACCCGAGCGAAGGGACTCCAGGTGGGTGTCACCATATATTTT.